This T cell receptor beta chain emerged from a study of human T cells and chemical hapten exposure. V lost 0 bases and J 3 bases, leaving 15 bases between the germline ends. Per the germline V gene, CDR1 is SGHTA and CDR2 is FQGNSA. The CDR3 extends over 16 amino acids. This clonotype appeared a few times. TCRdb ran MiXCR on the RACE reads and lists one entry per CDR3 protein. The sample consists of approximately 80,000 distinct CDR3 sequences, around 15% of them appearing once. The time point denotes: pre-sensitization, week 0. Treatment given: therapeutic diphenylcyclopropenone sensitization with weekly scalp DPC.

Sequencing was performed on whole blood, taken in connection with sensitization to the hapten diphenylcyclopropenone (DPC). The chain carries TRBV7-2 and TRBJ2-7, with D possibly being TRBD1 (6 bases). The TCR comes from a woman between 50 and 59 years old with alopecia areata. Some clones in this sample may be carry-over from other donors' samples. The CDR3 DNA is TGTGCCAGCAGCTTAGCGGTTACAGGGACGGGCTACGAGCAGTACTTC. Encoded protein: CASSLAVTGTGYEQYF.